This entry concerns a single T cell receptor (beta chain). No antigen is known for it. RNA transcripts were the template, and TCR beta CDR3 regions were amplified from them. Scientists carried out first-round RT-PCR using HTBI primers and then a second-round multiplex PCR. TCRdb re-derived calls from the multiplex PCR reads in MiXCR, one entry per CDR3 protein. Of around 1,000,000 distinct CDR3 sequences in the sample, less than 45% were seen once. The data were taken from a study of Graves' ophthalmopathy and Graves' hyperthyroidism. Study outcomes and limitations: Ophthalmopathy progression cases were predicted by the model with approximately 70% sensitivity and roughly 72% specificity. With over 85% sensitivity and 70% to 82% specificity, a 13-signature model separated ophthalmopathy from stable hyperthyroidism. The majority of expanded thyroid clonotypes above 0.001 frequency also occurred in blood.

Clinicians made diagnoses from clinical symptoms, serum thyroxine, TRAb, thyroid ultrasound and orbital computed tomography. Sequencing was performed on peripheral blood or thyroid tissue (not recorded which). The receptor comes from an adult man with Graves' hyperthyroidism.

The CDR3 sequence: CSVSWTYEQYF. The CDR3 DNA is TGCAGCGTGTCCTGGACCTACGAGCAGTACTTC. The rearrangement links TRBV29-1 to TRBJ2-7; D call uncertain. Trimming took 6 bases from V and 2 from J, leaving 8 bases between them. This CDR3 is built from 11 residues. Germline-derived CDR1 and CDR2 are SQVTM and ANQGSEA.